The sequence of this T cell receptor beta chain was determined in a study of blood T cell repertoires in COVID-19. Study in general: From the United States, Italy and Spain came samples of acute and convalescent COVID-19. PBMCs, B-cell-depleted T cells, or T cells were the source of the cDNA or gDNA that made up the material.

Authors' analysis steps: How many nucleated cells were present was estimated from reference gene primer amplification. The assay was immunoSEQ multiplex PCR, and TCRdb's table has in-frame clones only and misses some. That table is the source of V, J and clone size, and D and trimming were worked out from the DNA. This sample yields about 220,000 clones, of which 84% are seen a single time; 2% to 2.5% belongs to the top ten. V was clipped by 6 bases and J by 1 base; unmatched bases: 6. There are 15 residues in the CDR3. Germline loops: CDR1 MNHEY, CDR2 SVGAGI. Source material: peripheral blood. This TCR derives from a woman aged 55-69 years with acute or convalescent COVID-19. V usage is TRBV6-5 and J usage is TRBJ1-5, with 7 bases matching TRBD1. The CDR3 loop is CASRMTGQSNQPQHF. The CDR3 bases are TGTGCCAGCAGGATGACAGGGCAGAGCAATCAGCCCCAGCATTTT.